A single T cell receptor (beta chain) is shown here with its context. Its antigen remains unidentified. No much larger clone exists at a distance of one base, and base qualities are not known. V ends up 5 bases short and J 10 bases short, with an unmatched junction base count of 9. The CDR3 has 14 amino acids, counting the end cysteine and phenylalanine. The kept DNA is CDR3 alone, 42 bases in frame from the first base. Via the germline V gene, CDR1 is MDHEN and CDR2 SYDVKM. The library was built by means of the immunoSEQ multiplex PCR assay. TCRdb mirrors the immuneACCESS table, restricted to in-frame sequences. Some clones are absent from its copies; in checked studies, under half trace to an unresolved V gene, and the reason for the others is unknown. The sample yields about 73,000 clones; 85% to 95% were counted once. The ten most abundant clones make up about 2.8% of the sample. The data derive from a study of T cell changes during pregnancy in multiple sclerosis (dated by TCRdb to the late 2010s). In terms of the full investigation: The study looked at changes in the T cell repertoire across pregnancy in women with multiple sclerosis.

The receptor was isolated from a female donor in good health, enrolled as a control in a pregnancy study. The specimen comprised peripheral blood, sampled in the third trimester of pregnancy. The V and J segments used are TRBV28 and TRBJ2-1; 9 bases in between match TRBD2. Here is the DNA: TGTGCCAGCAGTGTAGGACTAGCGAGAAGGGAGCAGTTCTTC. Its amino acids are CASSVGLARREQFF. Reference TRBV28 and TRBJ2-1 proteins supply the regions before and after the CDR3; the full variable domain is: DVKVTQSSRYLVKRTGEKVFLECVQDMDHENMFWYRQDPGLGLRLIYFSYDVKMKEKGDIPEGYSVSREKKERFSLILESASTNQTSMYLCASSVGLARREQFFGPGTRLTVL.